This entry describes one T cell receptor beta chain. The antigen remains undetermined. The CDR3 is made up of 13 amino acids. Germline CDR1 reads MNHEY; CDR2 reads SMNVEV (reference sequence). V lost 8 bases to trimming and J lost 8 bases, with 16 bases between them. Combining a sample-barcoded 5' primer with a J-beta primer mix, a second PCR ran for about 6 to 12 cycles. Each cDNA molecule was tagged by a template-switch adaptor with 12 random nucleotides. TCRdb fed the 5' RACE reads into MiXCR, producing one record per CDR3 protein. The sample holds about 1.4 million distinct CDR3 sequences, approximately 59% seen once. The data originate from a study of blood T cells in healthy people across ages. General study findings and limits: The donors' CMV status was not determined, possibly confounding changes in expanded clonotypes. Estimated diversity across one million T cells was deemed an underestimate.

The sequence derives from a man aged 18 to 30 in good health. The rearrangement uses TRBV27 and TRBJ2-1; D perhaps matches TRBD1 (6 bases). The sequencing input was blood. This CDR3 reads CASSGTRVDEQFF. The CDR3 region has the DNA TGTGCCAGCTCGGGGACACGGGTCGATGAGCAGTTCTTC.